The 17 T cell receptor beta chains below all came from one sample that was sequenced in a study of T cell responses to AZD1222 COVID-19 vaccine (dated by TCRdb to about 2021). Receptor amplification or capture employed the immunoSEQ multiplex PCR assay. Here the immuneACCESS table is served through TCRdb, limited to in-frame sequences with V and J called. Missing clones are a known gap in these copies; in checked studies unresolved V genes cover under half, and the rest lacks a known reason. This sample lists about 110,000 clones; about nine tenths were detected once. The top ten clonotypes cover over 6.5% of the sample. The time point label corresponds to: baseline before first vaccination. The sample in question was peripheral blood, obtained on day 0 of AZD1222 vaccination. The receptors stem from an adult in good health.

The chain combines TRBV5-1 with TRBJ2-3, with 10 bases identical to TRBD1. Germline loops: CDR1 SGHRS, CDR2 YFSETQ. The V segment lost 3 bases and the J segment 5 bases; nucleotides outside the gene matches: 3. The CDR3 is 14 residues long. CDR3 nucleotide sequence: TGCGCCAGCAGCTCTGGGACAGGGGAAGATACGCAGTATTTT. Translating it yields CASSSGTGEDTQYF.

The rearrangement joins TRBV19 to TRBJ1-4; D not certain. V lost 9 bases and J 8 bases, leaving 19 bases between the germline ends. CDR3 length: 14 residues. Germline values: CDR1 LNHDA, CDR2 SQIVND (reference sequence). The CDR3 DNA sequence: TGTGCCAGCCGTGAGACCGCCCGCAGGGAAAAACTGTTTTTT. This translates into CASRETARREKLFF.

The rearrangement uses TRBV5-1 and TRBJ1-2; a weak D match, TRBD1 (6 bases). V was cut by 4 bases and J by 0 bases, with 13 bases left in between. Germline lookup yields CDR1 SGHRS and CDR2 YFSETQ. The CDR3 length is 15 residues. In DNA, the CDR3 is TGCGCCAGCAGCCCAAGACAGGACCCTAACTATGGCTACACCTTC. It specifies CASSPRQDPNYGYTF.

The rearrangement uses TRBV10-1 and TRBJ1-2, with D possibly matching TRBD1 (5 bases). The CDR3 length is 13 residues. Trimming removed 2 bases at V and 8 bases at J, with 12 bases between. The V gene's germline CDR1 is WNHNN and CDR2 SYGVQD (reference sequence). The CDR3 protein is CASSEDTGLGYTF. The DNA for the CDR3 is TGCGCCAGCAGTGAGGATACAGGTCTCGGCTACACCTTC.

The chain recombines TRBV7-8 with TRBJ1-2, with D possibly being TRBD1 (6 bases). The CDR3 loop spans 15 amino acids. V gave up 5 bases and J gave up 2 bases, with 15 bases separating them. Germline-derived CDR1 and CDR2 are SGHVS and FQNEAQ. DNA for the CDR3: TGTGCCAGCAGCGTAGGGGGGACGGCAAACTATGGCTACACCTTC. Translation: CASSVGGTANYGYTF. Complete variable domain (other parts from reference TRBV7-8 and TRBJ1-2): GAGVSQSPRYKVAKRGQDVALRCDPISGHVSLFWYQQALGQGPEFLTYFQNEAQLDKSGLPSDRFFAERPEGSVSTLKIQRTQQEDSAVYLCASSVGGTANYGYTFGSGTRLTVV.

This chain connects TRBV6-5 to TRBJ1-6; D might be TRBD1 (6 bases). Trimming shortened V by 2 bases and J by 9 bases, and 17 bases separated the two germline ends. The CDR3 runs 16 residues. Germline lookup yields CDR1 MNHEY and CDR2 SVGAGI. Here the CDR3 DNA reads TGTGCCAGCAGTTACCCGAGGGCAGGGGTGCGTTCACCCCTCCACTTT. Its protein is CASSYPRAGVRSPLHF.

The gene calls are TRBV2 and TRBJ2-1, with a tentative D call TRBD2 (5 bases). Trimming took 7 bases from V and 7 from J, leaving 20 bases between them. The germline V gene has CDR1 SNHLY and CDR2 FYNNEI. The CDR3 is 15 residues long. CDR3 DNA: TGTGCCAGCACCTTACTTTCGGCGGGTGGGAATGAGCAGTTCTTC. The encoded protein is CASTLLSAGGNEQFF.

The gene calls are TRBV7-9 and TRBJ1-1; D remains unclear. CDR1 is SEHNR, CDR2 FQNEAQ, per germline (reference sequence). Trimming took 5 bases from V and 4 from J, leaving 8 bases between them. The CDR3 is 12 residues long. In DNA, the CDR3 is TGTGCCAGCAGCATCATAAGCACTGAAGCTTTCTTT. Its translation: CASSIISTEAFF.

V usage is TRBV3-1 (or the pseudogene TRBV3-2) and J usage is TRBJ1-3; 8 bases fit TRBD1. Germline V gene lookup returns CDR1 LGHDT and CDR2 YNNKEL (reference sequence). The V segment lost 4 bases and the J segment 4 bases; nucleotides outside the gene matches: 3. CDR3 size: 14 residues. CDR3 DNA sequence: TGTGCCAGCAGCCCCCGGGACAGGGGAAACACCATATATTTT. This translates into CASSPRDRGNTIYF.

J is TRBJ1-3 and V is TRBV2; tentative D call: TRBD1 (5 bases). Germline loops: CDR1 SNHLY, CDR2 FYNNEI. This CDR3 spans 15 amino acids. Trimming pared 5 bases from V and 1 base from J, leaving 12 bases between. In nucleotides, the CDR3 is TGTGCCAGCAGTCCGCCCCAGGGATCTGGAAACACCATATATTTT. Amino acids: CASSPPQGSGNTIYF.

The chain links TRBV12-3 or TRBV12-4 to TRBJ1-5; D remains ambiguous. There are 12 residues in the CDR3. Trimming took off 1 base at V and 4 bases at J, with 2 bases between the two ends. This chain's CDR3 is CASSLGNQPQHF. DNA for the CDR3: TGTGCCAGCAGTTTAGGTAATCAGCCCCAGCATTTT.

The chain recombines TRBV27 with TRBJ2-3; D gene ambiguous. Germline CDR1 is MNHEY and CDR2 is SMNVEV (reference sequence). The CDR3 has 15 amino acids. V gave up 3 bases and J gave up 8 bases, with 18 bases separating them. The CDR3 DNA is TGTGCCAGCAGTTTGGGCCCACGGCTAGATCGTACGCAGTATTTT. It translates to CASSLGPRLDRTQYF.

As for this clone: A read error may produce the germline difference seen at one junction end. This rearrangement joins TRBV7-3 to TRBJ2-2; 10 bases line up with TRBD2. The CDR3 sequence is 16 residues long. CDR1 is SGHTA, CDR2 FQGTGA, per germline. DNA of the CDR3: TGTGCCAGCAGCGTAACTAGCGGGAATTCGCCCGGGGAGCTGTTTTTT. Residues: CASSVTSGNSPGELFF.

The CDR3 DNA follows: TGCGCCAGCAGCTTGGTGGTTAGTCTAGACCCCTACAATGAGCAGTTCTTC. Amino acids: CASSLVVSLDPYNEQFF. The chain carries TRBV5-1 and TRBJ2-1, with no clear D. V was trimmed by 0 bases and J by 2 bases, leaving 15 bases between them. The CDR3 covers 17 residues. Germline lookup yields CDR1 SGHRS and CDR2 YFSETQ.

This chain uses TRBV30 with TRBJ1-4; D is possibly TRBD1 (6 bases). The V gene lost 5 bases and the J gene lost 7 bases, with 11 bases spanning the gap. This CDR3 has 12 amino acids. Per germline, CDR1 GTSNPN and CDR2 SVGIG (reference sequence). The chain's CDR3 is CAWAGGFEKLFF. In DNA, the CDR3 is TGTGCCTGGGCGGGGGGCTTTGAAAAACTGTTTTTT.

This clone came up once. The CDR3 here is CASSLGRGMNYGYTF. In DNA form, the CDR3 reads TGTGCCAGCAGCTTAGGAAGGGGTATGAACTATGGCTACACCTTC. V and J are TRBV7-9 and TRBJ1-2, with D possibly matching TRBD1 (5 bases). The CDR3 covers 15 residues. V dropped 1 base and J dropped 2 bases, with 11 bases sitting between them. Germline assignment: CDR1 SEHNR and CDR2 FQNEAQ (reference sequence).

In the case of this clone: The sample contains more than one DNA sequence encoding this CDR3. The chain is built from TRBV11-2 and TRBJ2-3; D unresolved. The CDR3 spans 12 residues. In germline, CDR1 is SGHAT, CDR2 FQNNGV. Trimming pared 3 bases from V and 3 bases from J, leaving 4 bases between. CDR3: CASSFRTDTQYF. In nucleotides, the CDR3 is TGTGCCAGCAGCTTTCGGACAGATACGCAGTATTTT.